This note documents a single TCR beta chain sequence. Its antigen is as yet unknown. A junction boundary mismatches the germline segment, possibly from a read error. These data belong to a study of cytomegalovirus exposure and HLA in healthy donors. Overall study findings and caveats: HLA alleles showed associations with 16,951 TCR beta sequences in a later analysis, at a 0.05 false discovery rate.

CDR1 SEHNR and CDR2 FQNEAQ come from the germline V gene (reference sequence). The CDR3 runs to 16 residues. It was with 60 Vbeta and 13 Jbeta primers that the PCR ran. Sequenced by immunoSEQ multiplex PCR; TCRdb stores in-frame clones only, minus some. The table shows about 230,000 clones, with over 75% occurring only once. The sequencing sample was made of PBMCs. The sequence came from a human donor in good health. The genes are TRBV7-9 and TRBJ1-1, with 12 bases that match TRBD1. This chain's CDR3 is CSSSIKGQGAQTEAFF. For the CDR3, the DNA is TGTTCCAGCAGCATCAAGGGACAGGGGGCGCAGACTGAAGCTTTCTTT.